This T cell receptor beta chain was recovered during a study of a mutant IDH1 vaccine in newly diagnosed glioma. Findings and caveats of the study: There were vaccine-induced immune responses in around 93% of the patients.

This CDR3 spans 15 amino acids. Trimming took 6 bases from V and 5 from J, leaving 18 bases between them. The germline V gene has CDR1 LNHDA and CDR2 SQIVND (reference sequence). Worth noting for this clone: Its antigen is currently unknown.

Profiled with immunoSEQ multiplex PCR; TCRdb holds only in-frame clones, not every one. The sample has approximately 38,000 clones; 75% to 90% are singletons. Time point here: week 5, during vaccination. The investigators gave 300 ug of mutant IDH1 20-mer peptide in each vaccine dose, together with topical imiquimod. Sequencing was performed on PBMCs, taken from a glioma patient whose treatment included an IDH1 peptide vaccine. The chain links TRBV19 to TRBJ2-3; D may be TRBD2 (6 bases). The source is a man between 35 and 55 years old with glioma. CDR3 bases: TGTGCCAGTAGCTCCGGGACTCCGGGTGGAGATACGCAGTATTTT. Protein: CASSSGTPGGDTQYF.